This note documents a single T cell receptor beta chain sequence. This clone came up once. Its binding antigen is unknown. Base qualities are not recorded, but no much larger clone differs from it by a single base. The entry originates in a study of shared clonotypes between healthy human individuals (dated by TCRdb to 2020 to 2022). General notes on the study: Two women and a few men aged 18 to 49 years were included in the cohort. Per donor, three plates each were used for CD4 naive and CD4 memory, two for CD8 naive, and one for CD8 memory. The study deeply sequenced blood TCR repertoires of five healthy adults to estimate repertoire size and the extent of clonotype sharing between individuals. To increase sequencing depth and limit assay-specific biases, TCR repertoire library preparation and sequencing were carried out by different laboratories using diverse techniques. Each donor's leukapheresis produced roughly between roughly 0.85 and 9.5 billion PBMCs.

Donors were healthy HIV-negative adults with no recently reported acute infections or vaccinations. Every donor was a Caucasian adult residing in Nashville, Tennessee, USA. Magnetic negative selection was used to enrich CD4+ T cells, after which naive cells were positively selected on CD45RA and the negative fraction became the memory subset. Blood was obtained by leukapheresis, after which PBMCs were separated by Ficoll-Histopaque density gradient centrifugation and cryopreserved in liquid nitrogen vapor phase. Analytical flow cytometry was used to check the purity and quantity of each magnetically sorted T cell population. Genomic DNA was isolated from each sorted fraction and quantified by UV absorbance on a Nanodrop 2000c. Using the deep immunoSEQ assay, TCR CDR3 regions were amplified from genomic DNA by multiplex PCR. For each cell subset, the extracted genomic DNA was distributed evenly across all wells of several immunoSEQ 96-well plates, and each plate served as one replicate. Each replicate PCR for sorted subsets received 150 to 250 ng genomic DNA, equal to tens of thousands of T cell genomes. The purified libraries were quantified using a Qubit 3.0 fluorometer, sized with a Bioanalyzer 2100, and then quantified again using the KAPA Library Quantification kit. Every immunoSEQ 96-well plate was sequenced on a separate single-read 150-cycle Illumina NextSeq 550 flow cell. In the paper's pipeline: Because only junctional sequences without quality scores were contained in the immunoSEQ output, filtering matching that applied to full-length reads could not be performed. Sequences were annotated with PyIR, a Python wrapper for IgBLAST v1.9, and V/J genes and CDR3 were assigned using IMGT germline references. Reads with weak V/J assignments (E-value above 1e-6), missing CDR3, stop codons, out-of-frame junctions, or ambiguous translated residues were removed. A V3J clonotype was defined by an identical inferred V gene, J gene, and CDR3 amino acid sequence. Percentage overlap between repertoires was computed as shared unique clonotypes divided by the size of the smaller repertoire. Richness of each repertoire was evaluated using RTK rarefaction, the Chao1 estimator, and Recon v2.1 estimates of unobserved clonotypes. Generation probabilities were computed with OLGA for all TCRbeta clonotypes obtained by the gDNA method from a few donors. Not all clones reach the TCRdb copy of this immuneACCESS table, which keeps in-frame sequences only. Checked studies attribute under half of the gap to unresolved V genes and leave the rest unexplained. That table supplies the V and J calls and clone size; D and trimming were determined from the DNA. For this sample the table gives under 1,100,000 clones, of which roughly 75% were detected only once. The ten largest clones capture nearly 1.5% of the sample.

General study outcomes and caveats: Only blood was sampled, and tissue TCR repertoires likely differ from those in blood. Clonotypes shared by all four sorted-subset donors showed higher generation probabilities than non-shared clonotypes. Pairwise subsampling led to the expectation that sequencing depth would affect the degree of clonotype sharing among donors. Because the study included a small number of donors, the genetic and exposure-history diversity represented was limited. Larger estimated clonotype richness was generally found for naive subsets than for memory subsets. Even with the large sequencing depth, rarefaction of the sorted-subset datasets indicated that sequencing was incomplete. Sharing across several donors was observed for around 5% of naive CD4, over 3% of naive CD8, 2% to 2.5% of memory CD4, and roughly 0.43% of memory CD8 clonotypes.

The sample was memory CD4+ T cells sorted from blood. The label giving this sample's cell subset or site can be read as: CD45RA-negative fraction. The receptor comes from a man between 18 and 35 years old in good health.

The CDR3: CASSEPSYTDTQYF. The DNA sequence is TGCGCCAGCAGTGAGCCCTCGTACACAGATACGCAGTATTTT. The rearranged chain carries TRBV10-2 and TRBJ2-3; a confident D gene designation cannot be given. The V end loses 2 bases and the J end loses 2 bases, and a stretch of 8 bases separates them. Based on the germline V gene, the CDR1 and CDR2 sequences are WSHSY and SAAADI. The CDR3 spans 14 residues, from the cysteine through the phenylalanine. CDR3 DNA only is kept here, 42 bases in frame from base 1.